This is a list of T cell receptor beta chains from one sample in a study of T cell responses to AZD1222 COVID-19 vaccine. Using immunoSEQ multiplex PCR, the repertoire was profiled, and TCRdb retains in-frame clones only, with some absent. The sample has more than 85,000 clones, roughly 80% seen once; the top ten hold under 25%. The sequences come from peripheral blood, collected on day 0 of AZD1222 vaccination. The receptors were sampled from an adult in good health. The CDR3 runs from the conserved cysteine through the conserved F or W. The order of the fields is D gene, clone size, J gene, V gene, CDR3 protein, CDR3 DNA. The D gene is left open where the match is weak. A row's size may be missing; if present it is once, few, many or a size class.

D gene: TRBD2
clone size: few
J gene: TRBJ2-7
V gene: TRBV7-2
CDR3 protein: CASSFAGTSYEQYF
CDR3 DNA: TGTGCCAGCAGCTTCGCCGGGACTAGCTACGAGCAGTACTTC

D gene: TRBD1
clone size: .
J gene: TRBJ1-3
V gene: TRBV30
CDR3 protein: CAWGTGDKNTIYF
CDR3 DNA: TGTGCCTGGGGGACAGGGGATAAAAACACCATATATTTT

D gene: .
clone size: .
J gene: TRBJ2-7
V gene: TRBV6-2/TRBV6-3
CDR3 protein: CASSYSGVGSVQYF
CDR3 DNA: TGTGCCAGCAGTTACTCGGGAGTGGGTAGTGTGCAGTACTTC

D gene: .
clone size: .
J gene: TRBJ1-6
V gene: TRBV6-6
CDR3 protein: CASSHPTGSNSPLHF
CDR3 DNA: TGTGCCAGCAGTCACCCTACGGGCAGTAATTCACCCCTCCACTTT

D gene: .
clone size: .
J gene: TRBJ1-5
V gene: TRBV6-9
CDR3 protein: CASSYWTETRQPQHF
CDR3 DNA: TGTGCCAGCAGTTATTGGACAGAAACCCGTCAGCCCCAGCATTTT

D gene: .
clone size: .
J gene: TRBJ1-1
V gene: TRBV19
CDR3 protein: CASSINVGGNEPEAFF
CDR3 DNA: TGTGCCAGTAGTATTAATGTTGGGGGGAATGAGCCTGAAGCTTTCTTT

D gene: TRBD2
clone size: .
J gene: TRBJ2-3
V gene: TRBV9
CDR3 protein: CASSAVVAGGYNTDTQYF
CDR3 DNA: TGTGCCAGCAGCGCAGTGGTAGCGGGAGGGTACAACACAGATACGCAGTATTTT

D gene: .
clone size: .
J gene: TRBJ2-1
V gene: TRBV19
CDR3 protein: CASSILQGGYNEQFF
CDR3 DNA: TGTGCCAGTAGTATTCTCCAGGGGGGTTACAATGAGCAGTTCTTC

D gene: .
clone size: .
J gene: TRBJ1-5
V gene: TRBV24-1
CDR3 protein: CATSDPDQPQHF
CDR3 DNA: TGTGCCACCAGTGACCCAGATCAGCCCCAGCATTTT

D gene: .
clone size: .
J gene: TRBJ2-2
V gene: TRBV7-7
CDR3 protein: CASSLGPIRTDNTGELFF
CDR3 DNA: TGTGCCAGCAGCTTAGGACCCATTCGGACAGACAACACCGGGGAGCTGTTTTTT

D gene: TRBD2
clone size: .
J gene: TRBJ2-1
V gene: TRBV18
CDR3 protein: CASSTQQGAGTSGSVEQFF
CDR3 DNA: TGTGCCAGCTCAACGCAACAGGGGGCTGGTACTAGCGGGAGTGTGGAGCAGTTCTTC

D gene: TRBD2
clone size: .
J gene: TRBJ2-7
V gene: TRBV28
CDR3 protein: CASSFLAGGPYEQYF
CDR3 DNA: TGTGCCAGCAGTTTCCTAGCGGGAGGCCCCTACGAGCAGTACTTC

D gene: TRBD2
clone size: .
J gene: TRBJ2-1
V gene: TRBV19
CDR3 protein: CASSPWVLLADSYNEQFF
CDR3 DNA: TGTGCCAGTAGTCCATGGGTTTTGCTAGCGGATTCCTACAATGAGCAGTTCTTC

D gene: .
clone size: once
J gene: TRBJ1-1
V gene: TRBV28
CDR3 protein: CASSLAGEAFF
CDR3 DNA: TGTGCCAGCAGTTTGGCTGGTGAAGCTTTCTTT

D gene: .
clone size: .
J gene: TRBJ1-1
V gene: TRBV19
CDR3 protein: CASSSLRGGENTEAFF
CDR3 DNA: TGTGCCAGTAGTTCGCTACGGGGCGGGGAGAACACTGAAGCTTTCTTT

D gene: .
clone size: many
J gene: TRBJ2-5
V gene: TRBV19
CDR3 protein: CASKGRGKETQYF
CDR3 DNA: TGTGCCAGTAAGGGAAGGGGGAAGGAGACCCAGTACTTC

D gene: TRBD2
clone size: .
J gene: TRBJ2-1
V gene: TRBV3-1/TRBV3-2
CDR3 protein: CASSQGQLAGPSSYNEQFF
CDR3 DNA: TGTGCCAGCAGCCAAGGGCAACTAGCGGGACCCAGCTCCTACAATGAGCAGTTCTTC

D gene: TRBD2
clone size: .
J gene: TRBJ2-5
V gene: TRBV5-6
CDR3 protein: CASSPPPAKREDQETQYF
CDR3 DNA: TGTGCCAGCAGCCCCCCGCCCGCCAAGCGGGAGGATCAAGAGACCCAGTACTTC

D gene: .
clone size: .
J gene: TRBJ2-3
V gene: TRBV29-1
CDR3 protein: CSVGAAGVNTDTQYF
CDR3 DNA: TGCAGCGTGGGGGCCGCAGGGGTTAACACAGATACGCAGTATTTT

D gene: .
clone size: .
J gene: TRBJ2-1
V gene: TRBV30
CDR3 protein: CAQISGQQYNEQFF
CDR3 DNA: TGTGCCCAAATATCGGGACAACAATACAATGAGCAGTTCTTC

D gene: TRBD2
clone size: .
J gene: TRBJ2-1
V gene: TRBV5-1
CDR3 protein: CASSFGLAGTYNEQFF
CDR3 DNA: TGCGCCAGCAGCTTCGGACTAGCGGGAACCTACAATGAGCAGTTCTTC

D gene: .
clone size: .
J gene: TRBJ1-2
V gene: TRBV2
CDR3 protein: CASSEAQRMGGYTF
CDR3 DNA: TGTGCCAGCAGTGAAGCGCAAAGGATGGGAGGCTACACCTTC

D gene: .
clone size: .
J gene: TRBJ1-1
V gene: TRBV7-9
CDR3 protein: CASSLVWATEAFF
CDR3 DNA: TGTGCCAGCAGCTTAGTTTGGGCCACTGAAGCTTTCTTT

D gene: .
clone size: .
J gene: TRBJ2-5
V gene: TRBV7-8
CDR3 protein: CASSRGGTSETQYF
CDR3 DNA: TGTGCCAGCAGCCGAGGGGGGACGAGCGAGACCCAGTACTTC

D gene: .
clone size: .
J gene: TRBJ1-2
V gene: TRBV7-2
CDR3 protein: CASSTPHANYGYTF
CDR3 DNA: TGTGCCAGCAGCACCCCTCACGCTAACTATGGCTACACCTTC

D gene: TRBD1
clone size: .
J gene: TRBJ2-5
V gene: TRBV6-5
CDR3 protein: CASRRGQGAWETQYF
CDR3 DNA: TGTGCCAGCAGAAGAGGACAGGGGGCATGGGAGACCCAGTACTTC

D gene: TRBD2
clone size: .
J gene: TRBJ2-1
V gene: TRBV7-2
CDR3 protein: CASSPYGTSGSKEGFF
CDR3 DNA: TGTGCCAGCAGCCCTTATGGGACTAGCGGGAGCAAGGAGGGGTTCTTC

D gene: .
clone size: .
J gene: TRBJ2-5
V gene: TRBV5-4
CDR3 protein: CASSLGSAMETQYF
CDR3 DNA: TGTGCCAGCAGCTTGGGCTCAGCTATGGAGACCCAGTACTTC

D gene: .
clone size: .
J gene: TRBJ1-3
V gene: TRBV7-9
CDR3 protein: CASRRVWGSTIYF
CDR3 DNA: TGTGCCAGCCGCCGGGTATGGGGAAGCACCATATATTTT

D gene: .
clone size: .
J gene: TRBJ1-6
V gene: TRBV27
CDR3 protein: CASSLETRGVSPLHF
CDR3 DNA: TGTGCCAGCAGTTTAGAGACCCGAGGGGTTTCACCCCTCCACTTT

D gene: .
clone size: .
J gene: TRBJ1-4
V gene: TRBV20-1
CDR3 protein: CSASRGANEKLFF
CDR3 DNA: TGCAGTGCTAGTAGAGGGGCTAATGAAAAACTGTTTTTT

D gene: .
clone size: few
J gene: TRBJ1-1
V gene: TRBV29-1
CDR3 protein: CSVETFEAFF
CDR3 DNA: TGCAGCGTCGAGACATTTGAAGCTTTCTTT

D gene: .
clone size: .
J gene: TRBJ1-5
V gene: TRBV19
CDR3 protein: CASSLEGGRNQPQHF
CDR3 DNA: TGTGCCAGTAGTCTCGAGGGGGGCCGCAATCAGCCCCAGCATTTT

D gene: TRBD1
clone size: .
J gene: TRBJ2-2
V gene: TRBV4-1
CDR3 protein: CASSQEAYDRASTGELFF
CDR3 DNA: TGCGCCAGCAGCCAAGAAGCCTACGACAGGGCAAGCACCGGGGAGCTGTTTTTT

D gene: .
clone size: .
J gene: TRBJ1-5
V gene: TRBV2
CDR3 protein: CASSDGQGWGQPQHF
CDR3 DNA: TGTGCCAGCAGTGACGGGCAGGGCTGGGGTCAGCCCCAGCATTTT

D gene: .
clone size: .
J gene: TRBJ1-5
V gene: TRBV30
CDR3 protein: CAWSGAGGNQPQHF
CDR3 DNA: TGTGCCTGGAGCGGCGCCGGGGGCAATCAGCCCCAGCATTTT

D gene: .
clone size: .
J gene: TRBJ2-5
V gene: TRBV30
CDR3 protein: CACSLVETQYF
CDR3 DNA: TGTGCCTGCTCTCTAGTGGAGACCCAGTACTTC

D gene: .
clone size: .
J gene: TRBJ1-5
V gene: TRBV10-2
CDR3 protein: CASSARTTGQPQHF
CDR3 DNA: TGCGCCAGCAGTGCGCGGACCACGGGGCAGCCCCAGCATTTT

D gene: TRBD2
clone size: many
J gene: TRBJ2-1
V gene: TRBV5-1
CDR3 protein: CASSLRGGPYNEQFF
CDR3 DNA: TGCGCCAGCAGCTTACGGGGGGGCCCCTACAATGAGCAGTTCTTC

D gene: TRBD1
clone size: many
J gene: TRBJ2-2
V gene: TRBV24-1
CDR3 protein: CATSDSTGDSNTGELFF
CDR3 DNA: TGTGCCACCAGTGATTCGACAGGGGACTCGAACACCGGGGAGCTGTTTTTT

D gene: .
clone size: .
J gene: TRBJ1-3
V gene: TRBV2
CDR3 protein: CASSGDGGGTIYF
CDR3 DNA: TGTGCCAGCAGTGGTGACGGTGGCGGCACCATATATTTT

D gene: TRBD1
clone size: .
J gene: TRBJ2-7
V gene: TRBV24-1
CDR3 protein: CATSDEQGAGEQYF
CDR3 DNA: TGTGCCACCAGTGATGAGCAGGGGGCTGGAGAGCAGTACTTC

D gene: .
clone size: .
J gene: TRBJ2-2
V gene: TRBV6-6
CDR3 protein: CASSYWLANTGELFF
CDR3 DNA: TGTGCCAGCAGTTATTGGCTAGCGAACACCGGGGAGCTGTTTTTT

D gene: .
clone size: .
J gene: TRBJ2-1
V gene: TRBV11-2
CDR3 protein: CASSFKFGEQFF
CDR3 DNA: TGTGCCAGCAGCTTTAAATTCGGAGAGCAGTTCTTC

D gene: TRBD1
clone size: .
J gene: TRBJ2-7
V gene: TRBV5-1
CDR3 protein: CASSLGQGVGEQYF
CDR3 DNA: TGCGCCAGCAGCTTGGGGCAGGGGGTGGGCGAGCAGTACTTC

D gene: TRBD2
clone size: .
J gene: TRBJ2-3
V gene: TRBV29-1
CDR3 protein: CSVELASAADTQYF
CDR3 DNA: TGCAGCGTAGAACTAGCGTCAGCAGCGGATACGCAGTATTTT

D gene: .
clone size: few
J gene: TRBJ2-6
V gene: TRBV12-2
CDR3 protein: CASRLEDREVPSGANVLTF
CDR3 DNA: TGTGCAAGTCGCTTAGAAGACAGGGAAGTCCCCTCTGGGGCCAACGTCCTGACTTTC

D gene: TRBD2
clone size: .
J gene: TRBJ2-2
V gene: TRBV28
CDR3 protein: CASSRPSGAGELFF
CDR3 DNA: TGTGCCAGCAGTCGCCCTAGCGGCGCCGGGGAGCTGTTTTTT

D gene: .
clone size: once
J gene: TRBJ2-5
V gene: TRBV5-1
CDR3 protein: CASSLGQETQYF
CDR3 DNA: TGCGCCAGCAGCTTGGGCCAAGAGACCCAGTACTTC

D gene: TRBD2
clone size: .
J gene: TRBJ2-5
V gene: TRBV15
CDR3 protein: CATSRSALAGAETQYF
CDR3 DNA: TGTGCCACCAGCAGATCGGCCCTAGCGGGAGCAGAGACCCAGTACTTC

D gene: .
clone size: once
J gene: TRBJ1-4
V gene: TRBV30
CDR3 protein: CAWSVQTEKLFF
CDR3 DNA: TGTGCCTGGAGTGTACAGACTGAAAAACTGTTTTTT

D gene: .
clone size: .
J gene: TRBJ2-1
V gene: TRBV19
CDR3 protein: CASGDKHNEQFF
CDR3 DNA: TGTGCCAGTGGGGACAAGCACAATGAGCAGTTCTTC

D gene: .
clone size: .
J gene: TRBJ1-4
V gene: TRBV4-1
CDR3 protein: CASSPEVLFNEKLFF
CDR3 DNA: TGCGCCAGCAGCCCGGAGGTGTTGTTTAATGAAAAACTGTTTTTT